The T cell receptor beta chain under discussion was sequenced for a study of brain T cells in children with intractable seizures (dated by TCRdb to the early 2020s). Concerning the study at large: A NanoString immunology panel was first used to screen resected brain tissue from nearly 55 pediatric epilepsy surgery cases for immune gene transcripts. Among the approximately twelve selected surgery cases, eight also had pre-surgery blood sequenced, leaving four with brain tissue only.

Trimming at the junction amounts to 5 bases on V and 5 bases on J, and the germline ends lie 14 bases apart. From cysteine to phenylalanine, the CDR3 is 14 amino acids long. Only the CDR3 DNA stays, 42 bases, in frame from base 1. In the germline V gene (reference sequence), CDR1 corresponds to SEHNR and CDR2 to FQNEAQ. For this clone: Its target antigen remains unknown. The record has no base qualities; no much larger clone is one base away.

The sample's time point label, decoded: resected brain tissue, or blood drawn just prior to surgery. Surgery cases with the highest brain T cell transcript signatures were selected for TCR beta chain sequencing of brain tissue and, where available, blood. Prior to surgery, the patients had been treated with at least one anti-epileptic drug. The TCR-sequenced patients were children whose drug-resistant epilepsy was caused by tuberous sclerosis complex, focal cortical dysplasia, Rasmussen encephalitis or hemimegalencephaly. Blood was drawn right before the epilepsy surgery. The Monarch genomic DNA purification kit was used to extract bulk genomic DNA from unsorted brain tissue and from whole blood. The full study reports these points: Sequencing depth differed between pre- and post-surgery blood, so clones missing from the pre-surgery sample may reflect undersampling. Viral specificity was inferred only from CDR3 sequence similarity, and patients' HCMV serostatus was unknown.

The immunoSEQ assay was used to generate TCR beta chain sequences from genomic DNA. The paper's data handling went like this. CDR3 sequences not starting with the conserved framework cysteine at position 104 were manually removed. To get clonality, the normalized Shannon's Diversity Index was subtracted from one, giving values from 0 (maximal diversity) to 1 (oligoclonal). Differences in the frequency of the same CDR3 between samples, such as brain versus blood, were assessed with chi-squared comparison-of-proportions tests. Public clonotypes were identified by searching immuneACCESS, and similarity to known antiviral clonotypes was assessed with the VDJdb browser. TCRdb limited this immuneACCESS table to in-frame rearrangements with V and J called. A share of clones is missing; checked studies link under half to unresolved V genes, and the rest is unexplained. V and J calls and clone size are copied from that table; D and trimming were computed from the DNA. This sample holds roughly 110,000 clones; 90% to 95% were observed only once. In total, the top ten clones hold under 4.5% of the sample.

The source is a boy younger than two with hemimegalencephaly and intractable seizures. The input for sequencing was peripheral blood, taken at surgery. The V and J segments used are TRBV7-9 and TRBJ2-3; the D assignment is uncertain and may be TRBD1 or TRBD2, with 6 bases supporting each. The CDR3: CASSPNGGGDTQYF. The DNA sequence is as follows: TGTGCCAGCAGCCCCAACGGGGGCGGAGATACGCAGTATTTT.